These 6 T cell receptor beta chains were all obtained from the same sample, sequenced in a study of graft-versus-host responses after intestinal transplantation. Both intraepithelial and lamina propria lymphocytes were released by processing graft tissue. This table comes from immunoSEQ multiplex PCR, and its TCRdb copy is limited to in-frame clones, with some not included. In the table there are 60,000 to 65,000 clones, under 90% of which are singletons. The sequencing here drew on ileum tissue, taken 350 to 400 days after transplant. These receptors came from a human patient who received an intestinal transplant, so some T cells may come from the graft donor.

This chain links TRBV7-3 with TRBJ2-2; the match to TRBD1 covers 9 bases. V lost 5 bases and J lost 4; bases outside the gene matches: 8. The V gene's germline CDR1 is SGHTA and CDR2 FQGTGA. CDR3 size: 16 residues. CDR3 in amino acids: CASSPLGQGRTGELFF. The CDR3 nucleotides are TGTGCCAGCAGCCCCCTGGGACAGGGTCGCACCGGGGAGCTGTTTTTT.

This chain links TRBV10-2 with TRBJ1-1, with a weak D call TRBD1 (5 bases). Trimming pared 6 bases from V and 10 bases from J, leaving 15 bases between. CDR1 and CDR2 (germline): WSHSY, SAAADI. This CDR3 comprises 12 residues. The CDR3 here is CASRPGAGGAFF. The CDR3 DNA follows: TGCGCCAGCAGACCCGGGGCCGGAGGAGCTTTCTTT.

The chain has TRBV25-1 and TRBJ2-1; the match to TRBD1 covers 10 bases. The trim removed 5 bases at V and 14 bases at J, leaving 3 bases unmatched. CDR3 size: 11 residues. Germline V CDR1 and CDR2: MGHDK, SYGVNS. This CDR3 reads CASSSGQGEFF. The CDR3 DNA is TGTGCCAGCAGTAGCGGACAGGGGGAGTTCTTC.

This clone appeared a single time. The V gene is TRBV2, the J gene TRBJ2-7; 8 nucleotides line up with TRBD2. V shed 8 bases, J shed 2 bases, and the junction held 8 bases outside the gene matches. This CDR3 is built from 14 residues. From germline, CDR1 is SNHLY and CDR2 FYNNEI. CDR3 amino acids: CASYPGGITYEQYF. CDR3 sequence (DNA): TGTGCCAGCTACCCGGGGGGGATAACCTACGAGCAGTACTTC. Drawing the rest from reference TRBV2 and TRBJ2-7, the complete variable domain is EPEVTQTPSHQVTQMGQEVILRCVPISNHLYFYWYRQILGQKVEFLVSFYNNEISEKSEIFDDQFSVERPDGSNFTLKIRSTKLEDSAMYFCASYPGGITYEQYFGPGTRLTVT.

The gene calls are TRBV6-6 and TRBJ1-1; D gene unclear. Germline V CDR1 and CDR2: MNHNY, SVGAGI (reference sequence). Trimming shortened V by 2 bases and J by 0 bases, and 1 base separated the two germline ends. The CDR3 sequence is 12 residues long. As DNA, the CDR3 is TGTGCCAGCAGTTACATGAACACTGAAGCTTTCTTT. It is translated as CASSYMNTEAFF.

This rearrangement joins TRBV9 to TRBJ1-1, with D unresolved. Germline CDR1 is SGDLS and CDR2 is YYNGEE. This CDR3 spans 15 amino acids. V lost 0 bases and J 3 bases, leaving 12 bases between the germline ends. The CDR3 DNA reads as TGTGCCAGCAGCGTAGTTGGAGGGTCGGACACTGAAGCTTTCTTT. This translates into CASSVVGGSDTEAFF. The whole variable domain, remainder taken from reference TRBV9 and TRBJ1-1, is DSGVTQTPKHLITATGQRVTLRCSPRSGDLSVYWYQQSLDQGLQFLIQYYNGEERAKGNILERFSAQQFPDLHSELNLSSLELGDSALYFCASSVVGGSDTEAFFGQGTRLTVV.